These T cell receptor beta chains were read from a single sample in a study of T cells after yellow fever vaccination. In TCRdb, the 5' RACE reads were re-called with MiXCR into one record per CDR3 protein. The top ten hold roughly 19% of the sample, which has some 390,000 distinct CDR3 sequences, over 15% seen once. Material: PBMCs, obtained before the yellow fever booster vaccination. These receptors all stem from a man aged 18 to 30 who received the YFV17D yellow fever vaccine. CDR3s include the opening cysteine and the closing phenylalanine or tryptophan. A D gene is named only where the DNA matches it firmly. Clone size is not always given. Where it is, it says once, few, many or a class for expanded clones.

DNA: TGTGCCAGCAGACCCCCGGAGTTCACCGGGGAGCTGTTTTTT
CDR3: CASRPPEFTGELFF
J: TRBJ2-2
D: NA
size: NA
V: TRBV7-9

DNA: TGTGCCAGCAGCTTAGGGGGGGACTATACAGATACGCAGTATTTT
CDR3: CASSLGGDYTDTQYF
J: TRBJ2-3
D: TRBD2
size: NA
V: TRBV11-2

DNA: TGTGCCAGCAGCTTAGTGGCCAGCTCCTACGAGCAGTACTTC
CDR3: CASSLVASSYEQYF
J: TRBJ2-7
D: NA
size: few
V: TRBV7-2

DNA: TGTGCCAGCGATGCCGGGCCCTATTCCACCGGGGAGCTGTTTTTT
CDR3: CASDAGPYSTGELFF
J: TRBJ2-2
D: NA
size: NA
V: TRBV12-3/TRBV12-4

DNA: TGTGCCAGCAGCCCACAGGGGGCGAGTGTAGATACGCAGTATTTT
CDR3: CASSPQGASVDTQYF
J: TRBJ2-3
D: TRBD1
size: few
V: TRBV9

DNA: TGCAGTGGCCCTCGGGACTCCGAGGGGAGCGGTGGCTACACCTTC
CDR3: CSGPRDSEGSGGYTF
J: TRBJ1-2
D: NA
size: NA
V: TRBV20-1

DNA: TGTGCCACCAGCAGAGATGGGCCCGGTTCTGGCTACACCTTC
CDR3: CATSRDGPGSGYTF
J: TRBJ1-2
D: NA
size: few
V: TRBV15

DNA: TGTGCCAGCAGCCACAACGGATTCTACGAGCAGTACTTC
CDR3: CASSHNGFYEQYF
J: TRBJ2-7
D: NA
size: few
V: TRBV3-1

DNA: TGTGCCAGCAGTGACTGGGACGTGAGGTCCTTCCGGAACACTGAAGCTTTCTTT
CDR3: CASSDWDVRSFRNTEAFF
J: TRBJ1-1
D: NA
size: NA
V: TRBV6-4

DNA: TGTGCCAGCAGCTCGGTAAGGGGACCAAGCACAGATACGCAGTATTTT
CDR3: CASSSVRGPSTDTQYF
J: TRBJ2-3
D: NA
size: NA
V: TRBV11-2

DNA: TGCAGTGCTAGGGGGTCCTCCTACGAGCAGTACTTC
CDR3: CSARGSSYEQYF
J: TRBJ2-7
D: NA
size: few
V: TRBV20-1

DNA: TGTGCCAGCAGCCCTGACCTATGGAACACTGAAGCTTTCTTT
CDR3: CASSPDLWNTEAFF
J: TRBJ1-1
D: NA
size: NA
V: TRBV12-3/TRBV12-4

DNA: TGTGCCACCAGTGATTCGACAGGGAGGACCCAGTACTTC
CDR3: CATSDSTGRTQYF
J: TRBJ2-5
D: TRBD1
size: NA
V: TRBV24-1

DNA: TGTGCCAGCTCACCACGGACGGGGCGCAGCTATGGCTACACCTTC
CDR3: CASSPRTGRSYGYTF
J: TRBJ1-2
D: NA
size: few
V: TRBV18

DNA: TGTGCCAGCATCTCCGGGACTCCGCCCGGTACGCAGTATTTT
CDR3: CASISGTPPGTQYF
J: TRBJ2-3
D: NA
size: few
V: TRBV12-3/TRBV12-4

DNA: TGCAGTGCTAGTCAGAACAGGGGAAATCAGCCCCAGCATTTT
CDR3: CSASQNRGNQPQHF
J: TRBJ1-5
D: TRBD1
size: few
V: TRBV20-1

DNA: TGCAGTGCTAGAGCGGGAGGGCAGCCCCAGCATTTT
CDR3: CSARAGGQPQHF
J: TRBJ1-5
D: NA
size: few
V: TRBV20-1

DNA: TGCGCCAGCAGCTCCTGGACAGGGGGGAAATACGAGCAGTACTTC
CDR3: CASSSWTGGKYEQYF
J: TRBJ2-7
D: TRBD1
size: few
V: TRBV5-1

DNA: TGTGCCAGCAGTTTGCAGCCCCAGCATTTT
CDR3: CASSLQPQHF
J: TRBJ1-5
D: NA
size: NA
V: TRBV12-3/TRBV12-4

DNA: TGTGCCAGCAGTCCCCTTGGAGGTAGCACAGATACGCAGTATTTT
CDR3: CASSPLGGSTDTQYF
J: TRBJ2-3
D: NA
size: NA
V: TRBV7-9

DNA: TGTGCCAGTAGCCGGGACTCCCGGGAGGAAAAACTGTTTTTT
CDR3: CASSRDSREEKLFF
J: TRBJ1-4
D: NA
size: NA
V: TRBV19